The sequence of this TCR beta chain was determined in a study of blood T cell repertoires in COVID-19 (TCRdb year 2020). For the wider study: The collaborator samples originated in the United States, Italy and Spain and spanned the acute and convalescent phases of COVID-19. Sample metadata almost always included a de-identified subject ID, COVID-19 status, age in years and sex. The dataset comprised deeply sampled blood TCRbeta repertoires from subjects exposed to, actively infected with, or recovered from COVID-19. Where available, HLA class I and class II types were taken from metadata supplied by the sample provider and were not determined by assay-based typing. The material from the prospective study consisted of cDNA or gDNA derived from T cells, B-cell-depleted T cells, or PBMCs. Samples came from the ongoing ImmuneRACE study (first 160 participants) plus 1,254 subjects from 6 global collaborators. The repertoires were made available in a free public database intended to serve as a resource for research on the immune response to SARS-CoV-2. The research as a whole found: How much clinical and demographic metadata was included differed by source and by participant, and the metadata was provided uncurated.

Enrolling through a virtual design, the prospective study's participants ranged in age from roughly 18 to 95 years and lived across roughly 23 United States geographic areas. In the prospective study, participants were assigned to cohorts based on the clinical history participants reported in a screening survey and a study questionnaire. Exposed participants had been in contact, within 2 weeks of entering the study, with a person who had a PCR-confirmed or clinician-diagnosed case of COVID-19. Each participant in the prospective study had whole blood, serum and a nasopharyngeal or oropharyngeal swab collected by mobile phlebotomists. Prospective study participants could optionally give additional blood draws and questionnaires over an approximately 2-month period. Before DNA extraction, blood samples from the prospective study were shipped at room temperature or frozen. The immunoSEQ Assay, a bias-controlled multiplex PCR, was used to amplify TCRbeta CDR3 regions from genomic DNA. The original methods were these. Nucleated cell counts per sample were estimated from amplification of reference gene primers within the assay. To quantify the absolute abundance of each unique TCRbeta CDR3 rearrangement, sequence reads were collapsed and filtered. For each sample, productive Simpson clonality was calculated by taking the square root of Simpson's diversity index across productive rearrangements. TCRdb holds this immuneACCESS table with in-frame rearrangements only. Some clones are missing; in checked studies, unresolved V genes explain under half, and the rest has no known cause. The V and J calls and clone size are taken from that table; D and trimming were inferred from the DNA. The sample includes 350,000 to 400,000 clones, with roughly 92% observed a single time. The biggest ten clones account for roughly 0.86% of the sample.

Trimming removed 3 bases from V and 5 bases from J, leaving 13 bases between the germline ends. The CDR3 goes from the cysteine to the phenylalanine over 14 residues. Only the CDR3 DNA is retained, 42 bases long and in frame from the first base. CDR1 is given as SNHLY and CDR2 as FYNNEI, both from the germline V gene. A word on this clone: It lacks a known antigen. No qualities accompany the bases; no much larger clone lies one base away.

This receptor was obtained from a woman aged 40 to 50 who had been exposed to COVID-19. Sequences were obtained from PBMCs or T cells enriched from blood (not recorded which). This sequence uses TRBV2 and TRBJ2-5; matching of 7 bases hints at TRBD1 as the D gene. In nucleotide form, the sequence is TGTGCCAGCAGTGATCGCAGGGGGGACGAGACCCAGTACTTC. This is translated as CASSDRRGDETQYF. The CDR3, completed at both ends by the reference TRBV2 and TRBJ2-5 genes, gives the full variable domain EPEVTQTPSHQVTQMGQEVILRCVPISNHLYFYWYRQILGQKVEFLVSFYNNEISEKSEIFDDQFSVERPDGSNFTLKIRSTKLEDSAMYFCASSDRRGDETQYFGPGTRLLVL.